These 11 T cell receptor beta chains originate from one sample sequenced in a study of identical twins. MiXCR was run by TCRdb on the 5' RACE reads, yielding one entry per CDR3 protein. The table has roughly 1,500,000 distinct CDR3 sequences, around 33% seen once. Sequenced sample: cord blood. Receptor source: a newborn girl in good health.

In the case of this clonotype: One junction end disagrees with the germline gene, perhaps due to a read error. The chain joins TRBV7-7 to TRBJ1-5; D is ambiguous. This CDR3 has 15 amino acids. The germline V gene encodes CDR1 SSHAT and CDR2 FNYEAQ (reference sequence). CDR3: CASSLALERAQPQHF. Written as DNA, the CDR3 is TGTGCTAGCAGCTTAGCTCTGGAAAGGGCTCAGCCCCAGCATTTT.

The V gene is TRBV12-3 or TRBV12-4, the J gene TRBJ1-2, with no clear D. The V and J ends lost 6 bases and 4 bases respectively, with 9 bases between them. The CDR3 covers 12 residues. Here the CDR3 reads CASSDNTYGYTF. Here the CDR3 DNA reads TGTGCCAGCAGCGACAATACCTATGGCTACACCTTC.

This clonotype was detected ten times or more. The DNA for the CDR3 is TGCAGCGTTGAAAGGCGGGTTGAAGAGACCCAGTACTTC. It specifies CSVERRVEETQYF. This chain connects TRBV29-1 to TRBJ2-5; a possible D gene is TRBD2 (5 bases). The CDR3 is made up of 13 amino acids. Germline CDR1 SQVTM, CDR2 ANQGSEA. Trimming removed 2 bases at V and 3 bases at J, with 10 bases between.

This clonotype was seen a handful of times. The rearrangement joins TRBV29-1 to TRBJ2-3; D uncertain. Trimming stripped 5 bases from V and 4 bases from J, with 10 bases between. This CDR3 comprises 12 residues. The germline CDR1 and CDR2 sequences are SQVTM and ANQGSEA. CDR3 nucleotide sequence: TGCAGCGTTCGTATCGTGGCAGATACGCAGTATTTT. It specifies CSVRIVADTQYF.

The genes are TRBV20-1 and TRBJ2-3; a weak D match, TRBD2 (6 bases). The V end lost 6 bases, the J end lost 1 base, and 14 bases lay between the germline ends. Germline lookup yields CDR1 DFQATT and CDR2 SNEGSKA (reference sequence). CDR3 size: 14 residues. The CDR3 region has the DNA TGCAGTGCCTCCGGAGGGCCAGGCACAGATACGCAGTATTTT. Its protein is CSASGGPGTDTQYF.

The chain carries TRBV7-2 and TRBJ2-5; D possibly corresponds to TRBD1 (5 bases). The CDR3 contains 15 residues. V lost 4 bases and J lost 3, with 15 bases in between. The germline V gene encodes CDR1 SGHTA and CDR2 FQGNSA. DNA of the CDR3: TGTGCCAGCAGCTCCGGACAATTTTCCAAAGAGACCCAGTACTTC. It encodes CASSSGQFSKETQYF.

This chain links TRBV6-2 or TRBV6-3 with TRBJ2-1, with 12 bases that match TRBD1. Germline V CDR1 and CDR2: MNHEY, SVGEGT. There are 16 residues in the CDR3. V lost 0 bases to trimming and J lost 7 bases; unmatched junction nucleotides: 4. The CDR3 region has the DNA TGTGCCAGCAGTTACTCCGGGACAGGGGGCGGAAATGAGCAGTTCTTC. This gives the protein CASSYSGTGGGNEQFF.

A few counts support this clonotype. V usage is TRBV7-2 and J usage is TRBJ2-7; tentative D call: TRBD2 (5 bases). CDR1 SGHTA and CDR2 FQGNSA come from the germline V gene. V was cut by 6 bases and J by 0 bases, with 12 bases left in between. This CDR3 has 14 amino acids. For the CDR3, the DNA is TGTGCCAGCAGTAAGGAGGCTGTCTCCTACGAGCAGTACTTC. Amino acids: CASSKEAVSYEQYF.

A few counts support this clonotype. CDR3 loop: CASSSPGTYEQYF. In DNA form, the CDR3 reads TGTGCCAGCAGTTCCCCAGGGACCTACGAGCAGTACTTC. The chain links TRBV6-5 to TRBJ2-7; D is perhaps TRBD1 (5 bases). Between the trimmed V and J ends, which lost 4 bases and 2 bases, there was a span of 9 bases. This CDR3 comprises 13 residues. Germline values: CDR1 MNHEY, CDR2 SVGAGI.

The J gene is TRBJ2-3, the V gene TRBV29-1, with TRBD2 matching over 10 bases. The CDR3 runs 15 residues. The ends lost 7 bases at V and 2 bases at J; junction bases unmatched: 9. Germline-derived CDR1 and CDR2 are SQVTM and ANQGSEA. The CDR3 protein is CSAGLAATSTDTQYF. The CDR3 DNA reads TGCAGCGCCGGACTAGCGGCAACCTCCACAGATACGCAGTATTTT.

This clonotype has just a few counts. The V call is TRBV28, the J call TRBJ2-3; 9 bases are a match to TRBD2. The CDR3 consists of 15 residues. V dropped 6 bases and J dropped 4; count of bases not matched to a gene: 8. The germline V gene encodes CDR1 MDHEN and CDR2 SYDVKM. CDR3 in DNA: TGTGCCAGCAGCCCAGCGGGACTAGCTCCAGATACGCAGTATTTT. Its protein product is CASSPAGLAPDTQYF.